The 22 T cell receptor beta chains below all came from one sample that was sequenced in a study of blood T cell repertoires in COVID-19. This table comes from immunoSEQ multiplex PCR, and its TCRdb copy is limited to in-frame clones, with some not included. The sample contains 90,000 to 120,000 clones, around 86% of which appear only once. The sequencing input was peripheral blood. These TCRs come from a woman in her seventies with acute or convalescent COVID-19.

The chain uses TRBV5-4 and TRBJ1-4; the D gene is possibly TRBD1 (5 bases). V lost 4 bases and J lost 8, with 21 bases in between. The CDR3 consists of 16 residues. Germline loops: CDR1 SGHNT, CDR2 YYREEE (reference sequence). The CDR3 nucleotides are TGTGCCAGCAGCGGACCCCGTGGGGGGGAGGAGGAAAAACTGTTTTTT. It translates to CASSGPRGGEEEKLFF. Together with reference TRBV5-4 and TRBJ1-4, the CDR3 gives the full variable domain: ETGVTQSPTHLIKTRGQQVTLRCSSQSGHNTVSWYQQALGQGPQFIFQYYREEENGRGNFPPRFSGLQFPNYSSELNVNALELDDSALYLCASSGPRGGEEEKLFFGSGTQLSVL.

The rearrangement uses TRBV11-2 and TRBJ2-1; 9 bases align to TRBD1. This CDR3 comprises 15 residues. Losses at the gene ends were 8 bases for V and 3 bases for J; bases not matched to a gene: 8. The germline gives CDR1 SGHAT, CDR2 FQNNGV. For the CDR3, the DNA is TGTGCCAGCGCCCCCCAGACAGGGGGCTACAATGAGCAGTTCTTC. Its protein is CASAPQTGGYNEQFF.

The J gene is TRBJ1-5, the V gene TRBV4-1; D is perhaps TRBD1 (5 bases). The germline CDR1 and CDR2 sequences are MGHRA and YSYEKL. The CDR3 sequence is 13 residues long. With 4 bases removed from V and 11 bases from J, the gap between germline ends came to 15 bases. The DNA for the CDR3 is TGCGCCAGCAGCCTTCTCCAGGGTGGGGCCCAGCATTTT. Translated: CASSLLQGGAQHF.

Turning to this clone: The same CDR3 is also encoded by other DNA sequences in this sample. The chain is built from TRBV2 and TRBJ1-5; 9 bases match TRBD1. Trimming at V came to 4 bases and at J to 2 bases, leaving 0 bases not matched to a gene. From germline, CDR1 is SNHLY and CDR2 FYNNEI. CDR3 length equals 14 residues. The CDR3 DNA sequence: TGTGCCAGCAGTGGGACAGGGGGCAATCAGCCCCAGCATTTT. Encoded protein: CASSGTGGNQPQHF.

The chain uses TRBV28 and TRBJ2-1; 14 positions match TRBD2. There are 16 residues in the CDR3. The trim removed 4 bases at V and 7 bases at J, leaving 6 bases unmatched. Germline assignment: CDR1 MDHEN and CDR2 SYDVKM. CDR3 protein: CASSSPGLAGVNEQFF. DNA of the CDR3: TGTGCCAGCAGTTCCCCGGGACTAGCGGGAGTAAATGAGCAGTTCTTC.

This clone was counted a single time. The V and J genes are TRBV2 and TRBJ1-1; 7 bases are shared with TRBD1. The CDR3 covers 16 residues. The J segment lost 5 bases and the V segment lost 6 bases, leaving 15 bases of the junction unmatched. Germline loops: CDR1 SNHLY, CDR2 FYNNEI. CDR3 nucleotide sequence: TGTGCCAGCAGAGCTAATTCGAAGGGGGCTTGGACTGAAGCTTTCTTT. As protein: CASRANSKGAWTEAFF.

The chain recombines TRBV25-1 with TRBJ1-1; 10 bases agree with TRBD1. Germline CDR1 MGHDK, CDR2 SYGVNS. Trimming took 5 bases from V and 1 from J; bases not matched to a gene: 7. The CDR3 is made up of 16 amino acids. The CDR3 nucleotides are TGTGCCAGCAGTACTGACAGGGGGCTGAAGAACACTGAAGCTTTCTTT. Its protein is CASSTDRGLKNTEAFF.

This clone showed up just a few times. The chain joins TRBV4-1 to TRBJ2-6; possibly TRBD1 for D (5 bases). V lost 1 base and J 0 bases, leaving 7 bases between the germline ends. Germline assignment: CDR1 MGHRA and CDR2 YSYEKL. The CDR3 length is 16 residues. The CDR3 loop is CASSQGGFSGANVLTF. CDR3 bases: TGCGCCAGCAGCCAAGGGGGCTTCTCTGGGGCCAACGTCCTGACTTTC.

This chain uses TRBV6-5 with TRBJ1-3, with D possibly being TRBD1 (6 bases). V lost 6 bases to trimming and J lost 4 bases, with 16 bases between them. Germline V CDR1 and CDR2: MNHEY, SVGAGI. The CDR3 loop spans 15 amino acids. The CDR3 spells CASSPNRARGNTIYF. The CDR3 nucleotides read TGTGCCAGCAGCCCCAACAGGGCGCGAGGAAACACCATATATTTT.

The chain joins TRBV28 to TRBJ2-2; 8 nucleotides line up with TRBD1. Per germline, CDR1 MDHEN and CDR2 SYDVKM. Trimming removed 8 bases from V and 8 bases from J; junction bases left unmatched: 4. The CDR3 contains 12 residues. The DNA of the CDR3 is TGTGCCAGCCGGACAGGGCTAGGGGAGCTGTTTTTT. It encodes CASRTGLGELFF.

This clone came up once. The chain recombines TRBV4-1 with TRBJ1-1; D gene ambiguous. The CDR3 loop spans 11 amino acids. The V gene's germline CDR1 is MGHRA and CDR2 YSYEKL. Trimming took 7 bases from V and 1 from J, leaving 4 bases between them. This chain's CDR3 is CASKQNTEAFF. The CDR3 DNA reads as TGCGCCAGCAAACAGAACACTGAAGCTTTCTTT.

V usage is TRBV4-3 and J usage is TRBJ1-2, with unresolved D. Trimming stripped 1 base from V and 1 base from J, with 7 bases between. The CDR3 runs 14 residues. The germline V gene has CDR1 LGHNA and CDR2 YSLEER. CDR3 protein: CASSQGAVNYGYTF. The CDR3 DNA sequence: TGCGCCAGCAGCCAAGGCGCGGTTAACTATGGCTACACCTTC.

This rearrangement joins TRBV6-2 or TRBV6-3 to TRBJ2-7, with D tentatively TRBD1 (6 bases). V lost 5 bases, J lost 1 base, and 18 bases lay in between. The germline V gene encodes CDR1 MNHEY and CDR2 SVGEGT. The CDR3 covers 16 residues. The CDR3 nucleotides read TGTGCCAGCAGTAAGGGCGAGGACAGACCATCCTACGAGCAGTACGTC. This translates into CASSKGEDRPSYEQYV.

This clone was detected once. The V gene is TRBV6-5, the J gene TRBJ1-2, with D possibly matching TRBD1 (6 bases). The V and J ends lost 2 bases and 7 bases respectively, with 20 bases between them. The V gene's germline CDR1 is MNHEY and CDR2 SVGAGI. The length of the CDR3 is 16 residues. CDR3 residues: CASSYASSGAAGGYTF. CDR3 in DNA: TGTGCCAGCAGTTACGCCTCCTCAGGGGCCGCGGGTGGCTACACCTTC.

CDR3 region: CASSESYRNTEAFF. The CDR3 DNA is TGCGCCAGCAGTGAGTCATACAGGAACACTGAAGCTTTCTTT. The gene calls are TRBV10-2 and TRBJ1-1; no definite D call. The length of the CDR3 is 14 residues. V lost 0 bases to trimming and J lost 1 base, with 6 bases between them. The germline CDR1 and CDR2 sequences are WSHSY and SAAADI.

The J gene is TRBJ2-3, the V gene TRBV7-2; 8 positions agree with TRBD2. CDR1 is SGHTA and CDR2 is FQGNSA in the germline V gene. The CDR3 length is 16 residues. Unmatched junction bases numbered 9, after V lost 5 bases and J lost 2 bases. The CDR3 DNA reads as TGTGCCAGCAGCCTAGGGACTAGGGTAACCACAGATACGCAGTATTTT. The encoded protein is CASSLGTRVTTDTQYF.

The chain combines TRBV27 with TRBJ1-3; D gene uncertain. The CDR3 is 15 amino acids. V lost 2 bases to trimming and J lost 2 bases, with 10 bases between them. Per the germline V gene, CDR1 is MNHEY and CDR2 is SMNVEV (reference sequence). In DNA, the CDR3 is TGTGCCAGCAGTTTAAGAGGGTTACCTGGAAACACCATATATTTT. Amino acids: CASSLRGLPGNTIYF.

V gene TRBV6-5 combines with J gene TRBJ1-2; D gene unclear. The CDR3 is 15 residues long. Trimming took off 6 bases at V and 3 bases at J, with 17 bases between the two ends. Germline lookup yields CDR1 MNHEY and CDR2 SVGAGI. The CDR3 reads CASRSGTGLDYGYTF. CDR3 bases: TGTGCCAGCAGGAGTGGCACGGGGTTAGACTATGGCTACACCTTC.

The DNA for the CDR3 is TGTGCCAGCAGTTTAAAACAGAACACTGAAGCTTTCTTT. This translates into CASSLKQNTEAFF. The chain couples TRBV12-3 or TRBV12-4 to TRBJ1-1; D gene uncertain. Trimming removed 2 bases from V and 1 base from J, with 5 bases in between. The CDR3 has 13 residues.

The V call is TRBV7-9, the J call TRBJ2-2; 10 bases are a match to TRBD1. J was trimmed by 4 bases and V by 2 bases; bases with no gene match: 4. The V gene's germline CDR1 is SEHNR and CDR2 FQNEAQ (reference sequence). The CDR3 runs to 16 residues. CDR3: CASSLPGTGVTGELFF. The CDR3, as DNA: TGTGCCAGCAGCTTACCCGGGACAGGGGTCACCGGGGAGCTGTTTTTT. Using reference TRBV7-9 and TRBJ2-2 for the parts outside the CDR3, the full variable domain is DTGVSQNPRHKITKRGQNVTFRCDPISEHNRLYWYRQTLGQGPEFLTYFQNEAQLEKSRLLSDRFSAERPKGSFSTLEIQRTEQGDSAMYLCASSLPGTGVTGELFFGEGSRLTVL.

CDR3 region: CASSQGTENQPQHF. The CDR3, as DNA: TGTGCCAGCTCACAGGGGACAGAGAATCAGCCCCAGCATTTT. J is TRBJ1-5 and V is TRBV18; 7 bases align to TRBD1. The CDR3 contains 14 residues. Germline V lookup: CDR1 KGHSH, CDR2 LQKENI. V lost 4 bases, J lost 4 bases, and 4 bases stayed unmatched.

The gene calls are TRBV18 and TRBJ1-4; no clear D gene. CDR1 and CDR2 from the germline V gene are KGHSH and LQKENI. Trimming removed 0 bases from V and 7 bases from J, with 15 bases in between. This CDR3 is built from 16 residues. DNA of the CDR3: TGTGCCAGCTCACCACCGGAAAGCCGTCGAGGTGAAAAACTGTTTTTT. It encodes CASSPPESRRGEKLFF.